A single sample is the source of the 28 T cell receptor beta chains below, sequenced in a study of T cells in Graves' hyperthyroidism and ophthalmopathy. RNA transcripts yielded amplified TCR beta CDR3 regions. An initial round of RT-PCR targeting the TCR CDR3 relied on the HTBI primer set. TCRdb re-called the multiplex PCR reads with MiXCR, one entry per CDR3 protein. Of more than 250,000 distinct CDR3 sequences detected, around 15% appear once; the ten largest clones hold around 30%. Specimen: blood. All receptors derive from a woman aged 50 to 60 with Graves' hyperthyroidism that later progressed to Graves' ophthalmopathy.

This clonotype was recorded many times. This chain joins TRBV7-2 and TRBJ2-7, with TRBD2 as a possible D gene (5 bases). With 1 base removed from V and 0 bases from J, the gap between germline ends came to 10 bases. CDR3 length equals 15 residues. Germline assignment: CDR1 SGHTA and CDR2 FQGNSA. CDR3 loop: CASSLGGLSSYEQYF. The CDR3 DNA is TGTGCCAGCAGCTTAGGAGGGTTGAGCTCCTACGAGCAGTACTTC.

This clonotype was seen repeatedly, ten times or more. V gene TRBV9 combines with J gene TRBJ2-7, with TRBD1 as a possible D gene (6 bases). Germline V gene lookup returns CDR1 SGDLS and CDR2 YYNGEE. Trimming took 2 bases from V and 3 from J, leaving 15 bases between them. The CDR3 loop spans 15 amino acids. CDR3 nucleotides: TGTGCCAGCAGCGTTGGACTGCTAGGGGGCTACGAGCAGTACTTC. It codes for CASSVGLLGGYEQYF.

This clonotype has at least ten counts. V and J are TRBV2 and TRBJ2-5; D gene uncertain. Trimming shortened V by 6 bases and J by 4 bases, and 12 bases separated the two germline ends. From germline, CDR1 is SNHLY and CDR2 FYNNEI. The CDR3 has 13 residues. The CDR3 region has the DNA TGTGCCAGCAGCGCCATCCCCTTAGAGACCCAGTACTTC. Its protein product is CASSAIPLETQYF.

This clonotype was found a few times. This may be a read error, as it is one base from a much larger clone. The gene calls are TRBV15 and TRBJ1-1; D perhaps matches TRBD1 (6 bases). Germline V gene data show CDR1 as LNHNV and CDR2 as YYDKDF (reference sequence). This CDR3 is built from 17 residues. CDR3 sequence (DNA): TGTGCCACCAGCAGAGATTTGAGGGCGCTGGGGGGGCCTGAAACTTTCTTT. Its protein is CATSRDLRALGGPETFF.

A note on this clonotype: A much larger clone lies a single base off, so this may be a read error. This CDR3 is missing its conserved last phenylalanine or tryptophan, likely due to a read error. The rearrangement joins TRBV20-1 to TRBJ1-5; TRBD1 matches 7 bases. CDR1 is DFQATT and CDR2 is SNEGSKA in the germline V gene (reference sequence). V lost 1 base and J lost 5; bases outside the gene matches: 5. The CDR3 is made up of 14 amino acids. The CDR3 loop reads CSARVPRGYQPQHS. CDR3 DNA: TGCAGTGCTAGAGTACCCAGGGGGTATCAGCCCCAGCATTCT.

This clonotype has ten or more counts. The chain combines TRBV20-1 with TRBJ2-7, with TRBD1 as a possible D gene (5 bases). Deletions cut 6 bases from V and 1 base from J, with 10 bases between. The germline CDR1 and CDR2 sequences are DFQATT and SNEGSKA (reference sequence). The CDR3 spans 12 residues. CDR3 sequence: CSANTGSYEQYF. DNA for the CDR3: TGCAGTGCCAATACAGGATCCTACGAGCAGTACTTC.

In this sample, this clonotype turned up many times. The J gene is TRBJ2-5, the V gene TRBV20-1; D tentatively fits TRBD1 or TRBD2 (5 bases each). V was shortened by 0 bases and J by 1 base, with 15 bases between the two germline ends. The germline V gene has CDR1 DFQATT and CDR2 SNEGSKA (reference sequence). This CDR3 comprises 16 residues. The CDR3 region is CSARDRDVGIQETQYF. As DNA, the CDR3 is TGCAGTGCTAGAGATAGGGACGTAGGAATCCAAGAGACCCAGTACTTC.

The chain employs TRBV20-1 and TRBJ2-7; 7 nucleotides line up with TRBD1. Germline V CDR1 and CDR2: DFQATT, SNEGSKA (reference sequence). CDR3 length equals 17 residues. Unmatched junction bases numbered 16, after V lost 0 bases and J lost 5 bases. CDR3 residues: CSARDRQGVSEGDEQYF. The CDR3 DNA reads TGCAGTGCTAGAGATCGACAGGGAGTGTCCGAAGGGGACGAGCAGTACTTC.

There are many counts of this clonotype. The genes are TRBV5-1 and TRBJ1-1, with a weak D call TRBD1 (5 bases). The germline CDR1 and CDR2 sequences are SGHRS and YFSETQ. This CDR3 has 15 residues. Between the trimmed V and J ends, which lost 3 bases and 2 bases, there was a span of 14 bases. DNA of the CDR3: TGCGCCAGCAGCTGGTACGGGGGGGTTAACACTGAAGCTTTCTTT. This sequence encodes CASSWYGGVNTEAFF.

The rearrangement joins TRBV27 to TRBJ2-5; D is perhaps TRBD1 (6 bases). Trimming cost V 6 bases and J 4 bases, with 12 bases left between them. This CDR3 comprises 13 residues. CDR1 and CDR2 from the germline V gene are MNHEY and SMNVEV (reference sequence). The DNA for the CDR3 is TGTGCCAGCAGAACAGGGTTAGGAGAGACCCAGTACTTC. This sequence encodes CASRTGLGETQYF.

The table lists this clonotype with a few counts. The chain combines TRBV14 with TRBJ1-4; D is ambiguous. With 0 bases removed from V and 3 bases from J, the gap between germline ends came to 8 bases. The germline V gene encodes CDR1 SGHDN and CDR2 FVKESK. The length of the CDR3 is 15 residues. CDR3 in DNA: TGTGCCAGCAGCCAAGATAGCGCGTCTAATGAAAAACTGTTTTTT. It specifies CASSQDSASNEKLFF.

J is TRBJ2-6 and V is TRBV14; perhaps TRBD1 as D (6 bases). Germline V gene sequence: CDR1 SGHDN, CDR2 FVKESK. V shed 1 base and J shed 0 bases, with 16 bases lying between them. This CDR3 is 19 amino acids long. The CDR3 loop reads CASSQVPGQFFSGANVLTF. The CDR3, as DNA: TGTGCCAGCAGCCAAGTCCCGGGACAATTCTTCTCTGGGGCCAACGTCCTGACTTTC.

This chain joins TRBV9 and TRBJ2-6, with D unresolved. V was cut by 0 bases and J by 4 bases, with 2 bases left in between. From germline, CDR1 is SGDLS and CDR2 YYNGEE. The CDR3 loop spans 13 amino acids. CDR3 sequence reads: CASSVGGANVLTF. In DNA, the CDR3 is TGTGCCAGCAGCGTAGGAGGGGCCAACGTCCTGACTTTC.

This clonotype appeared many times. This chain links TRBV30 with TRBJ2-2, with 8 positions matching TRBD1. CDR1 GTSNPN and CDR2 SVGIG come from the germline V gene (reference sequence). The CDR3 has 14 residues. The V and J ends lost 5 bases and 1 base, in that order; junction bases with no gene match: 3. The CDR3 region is CAWDRGENTGELFF. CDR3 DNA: TGTGCCTGGGACAGGGGCGAGAACACCGGGGAGCTGTTTTTT.

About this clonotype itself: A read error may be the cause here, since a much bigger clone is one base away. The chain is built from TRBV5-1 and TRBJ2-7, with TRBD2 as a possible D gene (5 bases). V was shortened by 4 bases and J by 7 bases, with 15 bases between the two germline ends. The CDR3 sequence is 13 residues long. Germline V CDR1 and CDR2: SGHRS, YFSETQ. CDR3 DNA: TGCGCCAGCAGCCCCAGTATGGAGGCGGAGCAGTACTTC. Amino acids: CASSPSMEAEQYF.

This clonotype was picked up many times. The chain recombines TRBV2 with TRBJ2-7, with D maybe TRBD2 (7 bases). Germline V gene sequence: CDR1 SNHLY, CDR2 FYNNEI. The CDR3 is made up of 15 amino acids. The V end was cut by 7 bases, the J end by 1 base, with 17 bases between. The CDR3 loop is CASKVAGADSYEQYF. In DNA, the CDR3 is TGTGCCAGCAAGGTCGCGGGGGCGGATTCCTACGAGCAGTACTTC. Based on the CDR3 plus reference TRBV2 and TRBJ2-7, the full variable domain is EPEVTQTPSHQVTQMGQEVILRCVPISNHLYFYWYRQILGQKVEFLVSFYNNEISEKSEIFDDQFSVERPDGSNFTLKIRSTKLEDSAMYFCASKVAGADSYEQYFGPGTRLTVT.

The CDR3 sequence is CASSEATDTQYF. CDR3 sequence (DNA): TGTGCCAGCAGTGAAGCAACAGATACGCAGTATTTT. V and J are TRBV6-1 and TRBJ2-3; D gene unclear. This CDR3 has 12 amino acids. Trimming shortened V by 0 bases and J by 3 bases, and 1 base separated the two germline ends. Germline V CDR1 and CDR2: MNHNS, SASEGT.

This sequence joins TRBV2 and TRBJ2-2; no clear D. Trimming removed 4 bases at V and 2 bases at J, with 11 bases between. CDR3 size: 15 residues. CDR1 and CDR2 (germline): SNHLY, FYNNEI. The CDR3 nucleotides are TGTGCCAGCAGTGGGCAGGTACTAAACACCGGGGAGCTGTTTTTT. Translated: CASSGQVLNTGELFF.

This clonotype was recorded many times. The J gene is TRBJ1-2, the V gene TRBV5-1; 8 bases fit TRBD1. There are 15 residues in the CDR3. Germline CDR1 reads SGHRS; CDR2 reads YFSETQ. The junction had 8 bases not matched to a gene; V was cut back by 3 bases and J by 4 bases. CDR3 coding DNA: TGCGCCAGCAGCTATACGGACAGGGCCTTCTATGGCTACACCTTC. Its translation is CASSYTDRAFYGYTF.

CDR3 residues: CASSSPLSRGQGDTQYF. The CDR3 nucleotides read TGTGCCAGCAGTTCACCCCTCAGCAGGGGGCAGGGAGATACGCAGTATTTT. The chain employs TRBV27 and TRBJ2-3; 8 bases line up with TRBD1. V was clipped by 4 bases and J by 5 bases; unmatched bases: 14. Germline V CDR1 and CDR2: MNHEY, SMNVEV (reference sequence). CDR3 length equals 17 residues.

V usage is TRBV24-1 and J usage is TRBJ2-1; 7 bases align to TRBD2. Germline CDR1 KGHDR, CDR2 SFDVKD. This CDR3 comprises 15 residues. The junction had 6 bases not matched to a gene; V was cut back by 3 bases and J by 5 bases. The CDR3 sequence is CATSDSGVRDNEQFF. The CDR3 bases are TGTGCCACCAGTGATAGCGGGGTCCGAGACAATGAGCAGTTCTTC.

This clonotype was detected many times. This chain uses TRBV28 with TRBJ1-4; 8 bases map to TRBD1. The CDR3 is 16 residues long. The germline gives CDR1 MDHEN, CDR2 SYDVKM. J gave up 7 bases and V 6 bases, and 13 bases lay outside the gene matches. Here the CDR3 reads CASSYNPGGFGEKLFF. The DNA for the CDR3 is TGTGCCAGCAGCTATAATCCAGGGGGCTTCGGTGAAAAACTGTTTTTT.

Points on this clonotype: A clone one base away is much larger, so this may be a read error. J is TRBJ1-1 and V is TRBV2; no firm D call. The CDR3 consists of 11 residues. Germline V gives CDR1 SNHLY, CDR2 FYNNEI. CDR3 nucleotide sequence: TGTGCCGGCAAGGGAAACAGTGAAGCTTTCTTT. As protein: CAGKGNSEAFF.

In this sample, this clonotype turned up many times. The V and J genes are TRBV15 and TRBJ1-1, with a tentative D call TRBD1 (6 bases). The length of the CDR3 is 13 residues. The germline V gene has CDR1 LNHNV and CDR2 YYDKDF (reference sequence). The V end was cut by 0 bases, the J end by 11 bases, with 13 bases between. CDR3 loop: CATSRDGQGMAFF. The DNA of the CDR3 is TGTGCCACCAGCAGAGATGGGCAGGGGATGGCTTTCTTT.

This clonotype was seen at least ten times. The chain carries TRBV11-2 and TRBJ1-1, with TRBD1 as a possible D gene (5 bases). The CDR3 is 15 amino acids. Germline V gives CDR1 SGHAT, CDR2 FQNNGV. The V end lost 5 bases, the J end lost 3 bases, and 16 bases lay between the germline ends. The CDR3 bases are TGTGCCAGCAGCCATGCATGGCAGGGCCACACTGAAGCTTTCTTT. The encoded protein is CASSHAWQGHTEAFF.

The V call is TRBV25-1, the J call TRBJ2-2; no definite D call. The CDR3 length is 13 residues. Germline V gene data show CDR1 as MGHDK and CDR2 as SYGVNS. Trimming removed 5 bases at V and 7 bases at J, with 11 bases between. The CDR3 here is CASSYSLGGELFF. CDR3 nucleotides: TGTGCCAGCAGTTATTCTCTAGGCGGGGAGCTGTTTTTT.

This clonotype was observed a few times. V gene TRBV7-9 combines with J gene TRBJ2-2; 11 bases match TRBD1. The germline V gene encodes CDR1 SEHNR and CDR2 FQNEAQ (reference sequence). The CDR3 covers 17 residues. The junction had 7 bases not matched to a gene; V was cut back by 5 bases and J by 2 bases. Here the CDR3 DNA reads TGTGCCAGCAGCACCCGACGGACAGGGGGCAACACCGGGGAGCTGTTTTTT. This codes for CASSTRRTGGNTGELFF.

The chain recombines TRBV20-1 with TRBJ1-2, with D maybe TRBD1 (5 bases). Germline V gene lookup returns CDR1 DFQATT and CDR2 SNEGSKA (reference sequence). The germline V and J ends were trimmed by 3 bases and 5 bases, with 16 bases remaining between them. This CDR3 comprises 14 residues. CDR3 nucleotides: TGCAGTGCTAGCCGGGGGGGAGGGGTGTATGGCTACACCTTC. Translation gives CSASRGGGVYGYTF.